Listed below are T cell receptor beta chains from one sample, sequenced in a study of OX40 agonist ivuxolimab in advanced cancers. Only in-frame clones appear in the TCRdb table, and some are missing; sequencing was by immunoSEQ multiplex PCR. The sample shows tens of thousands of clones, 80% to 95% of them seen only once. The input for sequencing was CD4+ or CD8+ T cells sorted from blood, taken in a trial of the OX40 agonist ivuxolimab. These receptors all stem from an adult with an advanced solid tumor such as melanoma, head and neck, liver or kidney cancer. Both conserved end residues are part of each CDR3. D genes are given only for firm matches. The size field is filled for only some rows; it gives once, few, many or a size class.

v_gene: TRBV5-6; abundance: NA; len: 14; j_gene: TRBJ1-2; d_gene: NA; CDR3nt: TGTGCCAGCAGCTTGGGAGACCTAAACTATGGCTACACCTTC; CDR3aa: CASSLGDLNYGYTF
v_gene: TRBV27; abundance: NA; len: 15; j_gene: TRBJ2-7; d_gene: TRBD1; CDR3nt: TGTGCCAGCAGTTTAACTCAGACAGGGCTCTACGAGCAGTACTTC; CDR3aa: CASSLTQTGLYEQYF
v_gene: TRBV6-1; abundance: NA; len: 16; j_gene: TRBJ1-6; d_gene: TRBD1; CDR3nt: TGTGCCAGCAGTGTCGACGGACAGGGATTTGATTCACCCCTCCACTTT; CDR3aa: CASSVDGQGFDSPLHF
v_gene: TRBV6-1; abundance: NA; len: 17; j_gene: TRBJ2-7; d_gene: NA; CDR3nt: TGTGCCAGCAGTGGACCCTTGTTGGTCCCCAGCTCCTACGAGCAGTACTTC; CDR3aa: CASSGPLLVPSSYEQYF
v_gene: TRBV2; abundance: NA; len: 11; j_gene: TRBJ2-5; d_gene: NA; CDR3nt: TGTGCCAGCAAGGAGGGGGAGACCCAGTACTTC; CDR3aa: CASKEGETQYF
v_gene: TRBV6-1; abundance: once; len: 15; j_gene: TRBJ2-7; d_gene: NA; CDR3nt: TGTGCCAGCAGTGAAGGACCGTATCTCTCCTACGAGCAGTACTTC; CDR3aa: CASSEGPYLSYEQYF
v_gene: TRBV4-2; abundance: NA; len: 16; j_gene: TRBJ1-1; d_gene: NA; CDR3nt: TGTGCCAGCAGCCAAGAGAGCCCCCAACAGCAGGCTGAAGCTTTCTTT; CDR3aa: CASSQESPQQQAEAFF
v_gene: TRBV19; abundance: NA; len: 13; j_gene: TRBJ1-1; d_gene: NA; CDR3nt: TGTGCCAGTAGTATTGGAGGTAACACTGAAGCTTTCTTT; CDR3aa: CASSIGGNTEAFF
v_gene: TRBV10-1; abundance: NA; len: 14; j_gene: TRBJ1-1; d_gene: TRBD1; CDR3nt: TGCGCCAGCAGTGAGACAGGGGCAGGGGCTGAAGCTTTCTTT; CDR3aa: CASSETGAGAEAFF
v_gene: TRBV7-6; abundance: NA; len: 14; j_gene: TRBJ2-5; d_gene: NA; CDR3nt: TGTGCCAGCAGCTTAAAGACCTTCCAAGAGACCCAGTACTTC; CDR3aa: CASSLKTFQETQYF
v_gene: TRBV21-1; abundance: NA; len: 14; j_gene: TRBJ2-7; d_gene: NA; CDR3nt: TGTGCCAGCCCCCAGGGGAGTAGCTCCTACGAGCAGTACTTC; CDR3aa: CASPQGSSSYEQYF
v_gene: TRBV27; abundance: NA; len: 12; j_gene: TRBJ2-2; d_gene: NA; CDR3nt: TGTGCCAGCAGTTCCCTCTCCGGGGAGCTGTTTTTT; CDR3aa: CASSSLSGELFF
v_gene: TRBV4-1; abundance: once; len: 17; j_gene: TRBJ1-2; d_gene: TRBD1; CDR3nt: TGCGCCAGCAGCCAAGATCGGTGGGAGACAGGGAACTATGGCTACACCTTC; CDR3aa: CASSQDRWETGNYGYTF
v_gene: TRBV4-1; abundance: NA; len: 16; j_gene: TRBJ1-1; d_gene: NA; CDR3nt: TGCGCCAGCAGCCAAGATAACAGGGTTGCGAACACTGAAGCTTTCTTT; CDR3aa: CASSQDNRVANTEAFF
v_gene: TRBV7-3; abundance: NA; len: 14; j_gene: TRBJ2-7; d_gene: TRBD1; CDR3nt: TGTGCCAGCAGCTCGACAGGGGGATCCTACGAGCAGTACTTC; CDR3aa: CASSSTGGSYEQYF
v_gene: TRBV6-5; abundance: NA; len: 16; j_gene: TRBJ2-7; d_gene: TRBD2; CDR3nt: TGTGCCAGCAGTTACTCGATAAGCCCGGCGGGAGGGGAGCAGTACTTC; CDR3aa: CASSYSISPAGGEQYF
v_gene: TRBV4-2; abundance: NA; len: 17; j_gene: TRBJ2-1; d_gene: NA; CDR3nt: TGTGCCAGCAGCCAAGGACTAGGTCTTAGAGGATACAATGAGCAGTTCTTC; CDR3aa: CASSQGLGLRGYNEQFF
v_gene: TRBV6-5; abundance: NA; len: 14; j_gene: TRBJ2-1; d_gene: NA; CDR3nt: TGTGCCAGCAGCATAAGCGGCTCCTACAATGAGCAGTTCTTC; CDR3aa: CASSISGSYNEQFF
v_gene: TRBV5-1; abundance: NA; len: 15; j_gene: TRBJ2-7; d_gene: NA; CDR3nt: TGCGCCAGCAGCTCGAACGGGGGAGAAGCATCCGAGCAGTACTTC; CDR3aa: CASSSNGGEASEQYF
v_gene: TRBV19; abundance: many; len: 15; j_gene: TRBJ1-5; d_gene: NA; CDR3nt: TGTGCCAGTGCCCCCAGGGATTATAGCAATCAGCCCCAGCATTTT; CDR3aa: CASAPRDYSNQPQHF
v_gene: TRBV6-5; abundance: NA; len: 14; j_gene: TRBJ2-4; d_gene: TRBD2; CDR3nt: TGTGCCAGCAGTTACGCGGGGGGTAGTAACATTCAGTACTTC; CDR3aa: CASSYAGGSNIQYF
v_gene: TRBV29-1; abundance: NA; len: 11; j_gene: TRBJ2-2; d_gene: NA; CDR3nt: TGCAGCGCTGGGACATCCGGGGAGCTGTTTTTT; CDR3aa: CSAGTSGELFF
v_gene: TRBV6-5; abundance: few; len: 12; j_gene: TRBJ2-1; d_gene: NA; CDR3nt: TGTGCCAGCAGGGGACAATTCAATGAGCAGTTCTTC; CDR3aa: CASRGQFNEQFF
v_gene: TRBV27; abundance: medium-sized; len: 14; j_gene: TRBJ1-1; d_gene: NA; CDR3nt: TGTGCCAGCAGTTTGGGGGGTCCGGGCACTGAAGCTTTCTTT; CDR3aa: CASSLGGPGTEAFF